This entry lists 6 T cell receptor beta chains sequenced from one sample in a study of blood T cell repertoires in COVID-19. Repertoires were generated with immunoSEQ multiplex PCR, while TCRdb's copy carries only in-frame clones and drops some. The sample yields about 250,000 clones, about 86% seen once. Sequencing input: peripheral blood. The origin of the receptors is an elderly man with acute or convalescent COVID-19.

CDR3 bases: TGTGCCAGCTCACCACTGGACAGGGCCTACTATGGCTACACCTTC. It translates to CASSPLDRAYYGYTF. This sequence joins TRBV18 and TRBJ1-2; 8 nucleotides align to TRBD1. The CDR3 length is 15 residues. The V gene's germline CDR1 is KGHSH and CDR2 LQKENI. V trimming: 1 base; J trimming: 3 bases; junction bases outside the gene matches: 4. Together with reference TRBV18 and TRBJ1-2, the CDR3 gives the full variable domain: NAGVMQNPRHLVRRRGQEARLRCSPMKGHSHVYWYRQLPEEGLKFMVYLQKENIIDESGMPKERFSAEFPKEGPSILRIQQVVRGDSAAYFCASSPLDRAYYGYTFGSGTRLTVV.

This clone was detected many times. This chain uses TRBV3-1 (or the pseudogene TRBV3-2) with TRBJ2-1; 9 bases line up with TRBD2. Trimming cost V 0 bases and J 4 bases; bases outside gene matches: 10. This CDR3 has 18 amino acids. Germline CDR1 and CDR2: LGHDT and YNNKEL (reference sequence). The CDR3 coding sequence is TGTGCCAGCAGCCAAGACCCCTTTTCTAGCGGGGTATACAATGAGCAGTTCTTC. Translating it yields CASSQDPFSSGVYNEQFF.

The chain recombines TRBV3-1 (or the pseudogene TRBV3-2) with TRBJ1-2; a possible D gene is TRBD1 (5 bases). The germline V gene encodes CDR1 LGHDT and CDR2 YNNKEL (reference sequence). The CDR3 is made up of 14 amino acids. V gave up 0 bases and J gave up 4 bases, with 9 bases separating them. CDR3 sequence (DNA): TGTGCCAGCAGCCAAGATATAGACAGCTATGGCTACACCTTC. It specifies CASSQDIDSYGYTF.

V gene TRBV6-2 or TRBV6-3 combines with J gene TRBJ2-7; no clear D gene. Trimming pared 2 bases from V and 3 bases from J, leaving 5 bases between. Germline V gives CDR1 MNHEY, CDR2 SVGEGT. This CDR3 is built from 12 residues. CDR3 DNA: TGTGCCAGCAGTTACCTCTACTACGAGCAGTACTTC. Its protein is CASSYLYYEQYF.

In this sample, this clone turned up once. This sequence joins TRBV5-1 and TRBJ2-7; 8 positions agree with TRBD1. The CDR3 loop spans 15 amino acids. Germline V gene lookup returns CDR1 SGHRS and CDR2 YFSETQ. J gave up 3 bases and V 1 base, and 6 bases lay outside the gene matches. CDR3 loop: CASSLTGQGRYEQYF. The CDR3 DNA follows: TGCGCCAGCAGCTTGACAGGACAGGGACGCTACGAGCAGTACTTC.

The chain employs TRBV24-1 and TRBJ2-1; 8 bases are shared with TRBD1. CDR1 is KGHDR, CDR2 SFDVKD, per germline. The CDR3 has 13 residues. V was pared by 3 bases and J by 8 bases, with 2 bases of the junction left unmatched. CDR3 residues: CATSDPTGDEQFF. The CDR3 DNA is TGTGCCACCAGTGATCCGACAGGGGATGAGCAGTTCTTC.